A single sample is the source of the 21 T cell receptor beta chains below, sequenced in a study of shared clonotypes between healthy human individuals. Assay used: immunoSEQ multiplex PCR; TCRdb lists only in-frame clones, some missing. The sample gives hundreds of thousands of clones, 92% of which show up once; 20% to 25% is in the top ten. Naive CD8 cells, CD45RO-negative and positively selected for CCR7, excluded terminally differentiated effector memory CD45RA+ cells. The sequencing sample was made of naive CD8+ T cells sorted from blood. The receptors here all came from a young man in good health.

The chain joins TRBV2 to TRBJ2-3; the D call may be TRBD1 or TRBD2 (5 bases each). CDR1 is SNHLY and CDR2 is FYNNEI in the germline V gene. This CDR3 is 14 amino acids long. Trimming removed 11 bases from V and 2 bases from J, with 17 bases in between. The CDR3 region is CASMGTEYTDTQYF. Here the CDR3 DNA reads TGTGCCTCAATGGGGACGGAGTACACAGATACGCAGTATTTT.

CDR3 sequence: CASSLKVTSTDTQYF. The DNA of the CDR3 is TGTGCCAGCAGTTTAAAGGTCACTAGCACAGATACGCAGTATTTT. This sequence joins TRBV27 and TRBJ2-3; D remains ambiguous. The CDR3 is 15 residues long. Germline assignment: CDR1 MNHEY and CDR2 SMNVEV (reference sequence). V was cut by 2 bases and J by 0 bases, with 9 bases left in between.

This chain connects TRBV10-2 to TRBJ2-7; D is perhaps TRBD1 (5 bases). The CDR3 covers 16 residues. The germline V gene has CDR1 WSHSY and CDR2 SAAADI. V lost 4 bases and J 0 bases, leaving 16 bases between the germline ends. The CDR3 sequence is CASSAQRGFASYEQYF. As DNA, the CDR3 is TGCGCCAGCAGTGCACAAAGGGGCTTTGCCTCCTACGAGCAGTACTTC.

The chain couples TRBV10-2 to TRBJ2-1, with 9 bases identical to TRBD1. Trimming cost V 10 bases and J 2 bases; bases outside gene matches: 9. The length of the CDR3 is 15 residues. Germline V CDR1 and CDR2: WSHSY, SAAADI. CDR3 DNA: TGCGCCACCCGGGGACAGGGAGGTCCCTACAATGAGCAGTTCTTC. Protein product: CATRGQGGPYNEQFF.

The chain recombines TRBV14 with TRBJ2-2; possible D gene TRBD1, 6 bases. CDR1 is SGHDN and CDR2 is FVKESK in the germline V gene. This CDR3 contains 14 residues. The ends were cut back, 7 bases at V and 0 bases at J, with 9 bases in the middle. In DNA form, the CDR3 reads TGTGCCAGCACCGGGACACCGAACACCGGGGAGCTGTTTTTT. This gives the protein CASTGTPNTGELFF.

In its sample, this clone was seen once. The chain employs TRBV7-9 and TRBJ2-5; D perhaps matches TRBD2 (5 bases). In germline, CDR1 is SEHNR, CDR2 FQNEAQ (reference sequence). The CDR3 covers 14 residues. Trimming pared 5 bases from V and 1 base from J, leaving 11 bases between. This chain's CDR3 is CASSPLGVQETQYF. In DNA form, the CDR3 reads TGTGCCAGCAGCCCACTAGGCGTCCAAGAGACCCAGTACTTC.

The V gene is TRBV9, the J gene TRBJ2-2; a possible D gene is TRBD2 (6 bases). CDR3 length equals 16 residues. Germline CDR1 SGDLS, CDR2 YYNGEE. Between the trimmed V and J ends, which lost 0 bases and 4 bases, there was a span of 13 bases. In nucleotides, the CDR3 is TGTGCCAGCAGCGTAGCTTGGCTAGCGAGCACCGGGGAGCTGTTTTTT. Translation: CASSVAWLASTGELFF.

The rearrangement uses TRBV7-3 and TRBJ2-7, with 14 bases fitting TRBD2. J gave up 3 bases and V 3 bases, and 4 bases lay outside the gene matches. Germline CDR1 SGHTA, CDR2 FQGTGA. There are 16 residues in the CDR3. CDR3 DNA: TGTGCCAGCAGCTTTGACGGGACTAGCGGGAGCTACGAGCAGTACTTC. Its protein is CASSFDGTSGSYEQYF.

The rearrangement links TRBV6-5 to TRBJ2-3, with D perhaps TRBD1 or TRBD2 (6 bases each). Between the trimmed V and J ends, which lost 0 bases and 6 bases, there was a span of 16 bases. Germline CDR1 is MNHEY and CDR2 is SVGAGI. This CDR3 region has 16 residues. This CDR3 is CASSYSGIGGGDTQYF. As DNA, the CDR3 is TGTGCCAGCAGTTACTCGGGGATTGGAGGGGGGGATACGCAGTATTTT.

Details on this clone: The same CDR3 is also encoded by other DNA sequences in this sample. In nucleotides, the CDR3 is TGTGCCAGCAGCGTTATAGGGGACGATGAGCAGTTCTTC. Amino acids: CASSVIGDDEQFF. V gene TRBV5-4 combines with J gene TRBJ2-1, with D tentatively TRBD1 or TRBD2 (5 bases each). The V end was cut by 4 bases, the J end by 8 bases, with 13 bases between. This CDR3 has 13 residues. Germline V lookup: CDR1 SGHNT, CDR2 YYREEE (reference sequence).

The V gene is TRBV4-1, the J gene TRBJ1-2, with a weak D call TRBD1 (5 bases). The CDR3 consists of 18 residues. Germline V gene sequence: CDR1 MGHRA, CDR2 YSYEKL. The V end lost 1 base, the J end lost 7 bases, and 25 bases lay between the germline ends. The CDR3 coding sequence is TGCGCCAGCAGCCAAGTAGGAATCATTAACTGGGGGTTGCGTGGCTACACCTTC. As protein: CASSQVGIINWGLRGYTF.

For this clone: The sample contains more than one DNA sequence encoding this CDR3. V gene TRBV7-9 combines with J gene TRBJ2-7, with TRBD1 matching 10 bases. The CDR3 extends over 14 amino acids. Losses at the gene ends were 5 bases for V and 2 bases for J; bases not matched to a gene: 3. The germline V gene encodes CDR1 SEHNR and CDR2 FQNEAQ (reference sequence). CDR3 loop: CASSPGTGAYEQYF. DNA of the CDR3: TGTGCCAGCAGCCCGGGGACAGGGGCCTACGAGCAGTACTTC.

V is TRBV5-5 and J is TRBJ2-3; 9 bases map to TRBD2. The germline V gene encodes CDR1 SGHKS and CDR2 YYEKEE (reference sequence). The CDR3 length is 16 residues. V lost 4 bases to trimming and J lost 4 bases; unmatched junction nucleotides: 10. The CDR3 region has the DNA TGTGCCAGCAGCCCATGGTTAGCGGGAGAGGCAGATACGCAGTATTTT. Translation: CASSPWLAGEADTQYF.

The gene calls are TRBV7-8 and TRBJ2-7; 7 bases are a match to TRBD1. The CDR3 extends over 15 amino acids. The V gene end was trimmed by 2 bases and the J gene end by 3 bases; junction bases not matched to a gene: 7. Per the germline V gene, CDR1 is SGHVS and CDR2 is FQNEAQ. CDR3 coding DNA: TGTGCCAGCAGCTTAAGGACAGCAGGGGGCTACGAGCAGTACTTC. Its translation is CASSLRTAGGYEQYF. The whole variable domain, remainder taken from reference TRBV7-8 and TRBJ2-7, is GAGVSQSPRYKVAKRGQDVALRCDPISGHVSLFWYQQALGQGPEFLTYFQNEAQLDKSGLPSDRFFAERPEGSVSTLKIQRTQQEDSAVYLCASSLRTAGGYEQYFGPGTRLTVT.

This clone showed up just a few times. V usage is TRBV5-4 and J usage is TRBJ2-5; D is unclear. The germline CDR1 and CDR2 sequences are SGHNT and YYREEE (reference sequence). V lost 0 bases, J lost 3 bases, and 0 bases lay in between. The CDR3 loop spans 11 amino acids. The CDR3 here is CASSLEETQYF. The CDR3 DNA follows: TGTGCCAGCAGCTTGGAAGAGACCCAGTACTTC. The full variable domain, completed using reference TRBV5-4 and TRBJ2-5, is ETGVTQSPTHLIKTRGQQVTLRCSSQSGHNTVSWYQQALGQGPQFIFQYYREEENGRGNFPPRFSGLQFPNYSSELNVNALELDDSALYLCASSLEETQYFGPGTRLLVL.

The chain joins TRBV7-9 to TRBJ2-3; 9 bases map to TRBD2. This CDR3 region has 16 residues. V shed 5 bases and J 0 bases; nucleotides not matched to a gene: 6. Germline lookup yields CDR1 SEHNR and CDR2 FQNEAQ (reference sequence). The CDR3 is CASSPTSGPSTDTQYF. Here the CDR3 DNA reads TGTGCCAGCAGCCCCACTAGCGGGCCGAGCACAGATACGCAGTATTTT.

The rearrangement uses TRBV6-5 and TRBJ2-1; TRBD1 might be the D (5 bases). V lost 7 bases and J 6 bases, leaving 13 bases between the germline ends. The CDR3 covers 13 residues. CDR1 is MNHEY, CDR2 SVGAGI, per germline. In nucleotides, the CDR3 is TGTGCCAGCACTGACAGTTTCCCCAATGAGCAGTTCTTC. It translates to CASTDSFPNEQFF.

The CDR3 DNA is TGCGCCAGCAGCCAAGAGACCGGGACAGGGGTGTTTAATGAGCAGTTCTTC. Translated, it gives CASSQETGTGVFNEQFF. V is TRBV4-1 and J is TRBJ2-1; 10 positions agree with TRBD1. Germline loops: CDR1 MGHRA, CDR2 YSYEKL. V shed 0 bases and J 7 bases; nucleotides not matched to a gene: 9. The length of the CDR3 is 17 residues.

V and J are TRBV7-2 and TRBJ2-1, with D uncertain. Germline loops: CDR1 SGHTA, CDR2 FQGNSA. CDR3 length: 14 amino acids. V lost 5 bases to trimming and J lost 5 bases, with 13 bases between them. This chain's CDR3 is CASSPRLIDNEQFF. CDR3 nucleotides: TGTGCCAGCAGCCCACGACTCATAGACAATGAGCAGTTCTTC.

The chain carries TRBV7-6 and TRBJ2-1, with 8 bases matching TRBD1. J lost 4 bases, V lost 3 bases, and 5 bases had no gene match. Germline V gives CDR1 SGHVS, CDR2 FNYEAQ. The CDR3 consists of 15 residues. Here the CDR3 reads CASSLAQGGYNEQFF. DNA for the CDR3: TGTGCCAGCAGCTTGGCACAGGGGGGATACAATGAGCAGTTCTTC.

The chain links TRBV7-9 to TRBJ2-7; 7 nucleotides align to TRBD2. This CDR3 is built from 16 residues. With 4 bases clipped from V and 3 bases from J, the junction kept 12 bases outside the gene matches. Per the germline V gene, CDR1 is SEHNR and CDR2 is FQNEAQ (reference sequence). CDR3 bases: TGTGCCAGCAGCTCCCTTTTGGCGGGAGTTGGCTACGAGCAGTACTTC. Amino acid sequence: CASSSLLAGVGYEQYF.